Listed here are 14 T cell receptor beta chains from one sample, sequenced in a study of shared clonotypes between healthy human individuals. Clones were read by immunoSEQ multiplex PCR, and TCRdb kept only the in-frame ones, dropping some. This table has about 2.4 million clones, over 85% appearing once. The sample comprised naive CD4+ T cells from PBMCs. Subset denoted: CD45RA+ positively selected. The receptors originated from a man younger than 35 in good health. Some clones in this sample may be carry-over from other donors' samples.

J is TRBJ2-6 and V is TRBV2; the D gene is possibly TRBD1 (6 bases). Per germline, CDR1 SNHLY and CDR2 FYNNEI. Trimming pared 6 bases from V and 0 bases from J, leaving 15 bases between. This CDR3 is built from 17 residues. CDR3 DNA: TGTGCCAGCAGCAGGACAGAGGTAAACTCTGGGGCCAACGTCCTGACTTTC. Translation gives CASSRTEVNSGANVLTF.

V and J are TRBV7-9 and TRBJ2-3; 12 bases fit TRBD2. The CDR3 loop spans 13 amino acids. Trimming cost V 4 bases and J 13 bases; bases outside gene matches: 6. In germline, CDR1 is SEHNR, CDR2 FQNEAQ (reference sequence). The CDR3 nucleotides are TGTGCCAGCAGCTGGGGGAGACTAGCGGGGGAGTATTTT. This codes for CASSWGRLAGEYF.

This clone appeared a single time. The V and J genes are TRBV30 and TRBJ2-5; D gene ambiguous. The germline V and J ends were trimmed by 2 bases and 7 bases, with 20 bases remaining between them. From germline, CDR1 is GTSNPN and CDR2 SVGIG (reference sequence). The CDR3 loop spans 15 amino acids. The CDR3 DNA is TGTGCCTGGAGTATGACCGGGTTCGGGCCGGGGACCCAGTACTTC. This codes for CAWSMTGFGPGTQYF.

To note about this clone: Other nucleotide sequences from this sample produce the same CDR3. V gene TRBV19 combines with J gene TRBJ1-2; D is unclear. Germline V gene lookup returns CDR1 LNHDA and CDR2 SQIVND (reference sequence). Trimming took 3 bases from V and 2 from J, leaving 10 bases between them. This CDR3 has 14 residues. This CDR3 is CASSIPGGNYGYTF. CDR3 in DNA: TGTGCCAGTAGTATCCCGGGCGGGAACTATGGCTACACCTTC.

Concerning this clone: A read error is possible here, since a much larger clone lies one base away. This specimen includes other DNA sequences encoding the same CDR3. The chain has TRBV18 and TRBJ2-5; no reliable D call. CDR1 is KGHSH and CDR2 is LQKENI in the germline V gene. CDR3 length: 11 amino acids. Trimming stripped 5 bases from V and 2 bases from J, with 3 bases between. The CDR3 sequence is CASSSQETQYF. CDR3 bases: TGTGCCAGCTCATCTCAAGAGACCCAGTACTTC.

The gene calls are TRBV7-9 and TRBJ2-1, with a tentative D call TRBD2 (6 bases). V lost 3 bases to trimming and J lost 5 bases, with 14 bases between them. The V gene's germline CDR1 is SEHNR and CDR2 FQNEAQ (reference sequence). This CDR3 spans 15 amino acids. For the CDR3, the DNA is TGTGCCAGCAGCTTTCGGAGGGCCGGTAACAATGAGCAGTTCTTC. This translates into CASSFRRAGNNEQFF.

V usage is TRBV15 and J usage is TRBJ2-1, with a tentative D call TRBD1 (5 bases). Per germline, CDR1 LNHNV and CDR2 YYDKDF (reference sequence). The V end was cut by 8 bases, the J end by 0 bases, with 8 bases between. The CDR3 consists of 13 residues. CDR3 residues: CATSGYSYNEQFF. CDR3 in DNA: TGTGCCACCTCAGGGTACTCCTACAATGAGCAGTTCTTC.

This clone came up once. The chain combines TRBV5-1 with TRBJ2-2; 13 bases map to TRBD2. The length of the CDR3 is 16 residues. Germline CDR1 reads SGHRS; CDR2 reads YFSETQ. With 0 bases clipped from V and 6 bases from J, the junction kept 2 bases outside the gene matches. CDR3 loop: CASSLEGLAGSGELFF. The CDR3 DNA is TGCGCCAGCAGCTTGGAGGGACTAGCGGGATCCGGGGAGCTGTTTTTT.

This clone was recorded a few times. The chain uses TRBV25-1 and TRBJ1-2; D not resolved. The CDR3 has 11 residues. Trimming took off 4 bases at V and 8 bases at J, with 8 bases between the two ends. CDR1 is MGHDK and CDR2 is SYGVNS in the germline V gene. For the CDR3, the DNA is TGTGCCAGCAGTGGGACGCTGGGCTACACCTTC. It codes for CASSGTLGYTF.

The chain joins TRBV5-4 to TRBJ2-7; a possible D gene is TRBD1 (6 bases). The germline V gene has CDR1 SGHNT and CDR2 YYREEE (reference sequence). This CDR3 has 17 amino acids. Between the trimmed V and J ends, which lost 4 bases and 0 bases, there was a span of 20 bases. This chain's CDR3 is CASSPRGSTKSSYEQYF. CDR3 bases: TGTGCCAGCAGCCCCAGGGGCAGCACCAAGTCCTCCTACGAGCAGTACTTC. Full variable domain (rest looked up from reference TRBV5-4 and TRBJ2-7): ETGVTQSPTHLIKTRGQQVTLRCSSQSGHNTVSWYQQALGQGPQFIFQYYREEENGRGNFPPRFSGLQFPNYSSELNVNALELDDSALYLCASSPRGSTKSSYEQYFGPGTRLTVT.

The J gene is TRBJ1-6, the V gene TRBV30, with a possible D match to TRBD1 (5 bases). The V gene lost 1 base and the J gene lost 7 bases, with 8 bases spanning the gap. Germline-derived CDR1 and CDR2 are GTSNPN and SVGIG (reference sequence). The CDR3 length is 13 residues. CDR3 in DNA: TGTGCCTGGAGTGCAGGGAACAATTCACCCCTCCACTTT. Its protein product is CAWSAGNNSPLHF.

In its sample, this clone was seen a few times. The chain is built from TRBV12-5 and TRBJ2-1, with TRBD2 identical over 7 bases. Looked up from germline, CDR1 is LGHNT and CDR2 is FRNRAP. The CDR3 has 15 residues. The V segment lost 6 bases and the J segment 5 bases; nucleotides outside the gene matches: 10. DNA of the CDR3: TGTGCTAGTGGGGACCCTAGCGGACTTAACAATGAGCAGTTCTTC. Protein product: CASGDPSGLNNEQFF.

This clone appeared a few times. Other DNA sequences in the sample encode the same CDR3. This rearrangement joins TRBV12-5 to TRBJ2-3; D not certain. The CDR3 runs to 11 residues. Deletions cut 1 base from V and 5 bases from J, with 1 base between. CDR1 is LGHNT and CDR2 is FRNRAP in the germline V gene. Written as DNA, the CDR3 is TGTGCTAGTGGTTTGGGAGATACGCAGTATTTT. Protein sequence: CASGLGDTQYF.

The CDR3 DNA reads TGTGCCAGCAGATTTCCCAGCGGGAGATTAGGGGGCGATGAGCAGTTCTTC. This gives the protein CASRFPSGRLGGDEQFF. The V and J genes are TRBV2 and TRBJ2-1, with D perhaps TRBD2 (8 bases). V lost 6 bases to trimming and J lost 8 bases, with 26 bases between them. Germline V CDR1 and CDR2: SNHLY, FYNNEI. The CDR3 runs 17 residues.